This TCR beta chain was captured in a study of type 1 regulatory T cells. Study-level information: An in vitro protocol generated T-allo10, a Tr1-enriched, alloantigen-specific CD4 T cell product.

This clonotype was observed a handful of times. Trimming shortened V by 2 bases and J by 5 bases, and 6 bases separated the two germline ends. The CDR3 is made up of 13 amino acids. In germline, CDR1 is SSHAT, CDR2 FNYEAQ (reference sequence). TCRdb used MiXCR to reprocess the reads, holding one entry per CDR3 protein. This table has some 90,000 distinct CDR3 sequences, 31% appearing once. This chain joins TRBV7-7 and TRBJ2-2; D uncertain. The receptor's source is a human donor in good health. The sample taken for sequencing was CD4+ T cells, either the whole sample or a sorted fraction (not recorded which). CDR3 sequence (DNA): TGTGCCAGCAGCTTATCCGTAACCGGGGAGCTGTTTTTT. It translates to CASSLSVTGELFF.